This T cell receptor (beta chain) appears in the sequencing data of a study of siplizumab effects on memory and regulatory T cells. A word on this clone: Its antigen is still unknown.

Study-level findings and limits: Proliferating CD4+ or CD8+ clones, roughly 80-96% of them, lacked an assignable naive or memory phenotype. Alloreactive sequences from unstimulated CD4+ memory cells fell significantly with siplizumab. Unstimulated subsets were the mapping target of only a minor fraction of alloreactive clones.

Repertoires were generated with immunoSEQ multiplex PCR, while TCRdb's copy carries only in-frame clones and drops some. The profile covers some 100,000 clones, with roughly 93% appearing a single time and 5% to 7% taken by the ten largest. This CDR3 region has 16 residues. Germline V gene lookup returns CDR1 SGHKS and CDR2 YYEKEE (reference sequence). V dropped 1 base and J dropped 0 bases, with 12 bases sitting between them. The V call is TRBV5-5, the J call TRBJ2-3; D is possibly TRBD2 (6 bases). This clonotype was sampled from a human donor in good health. Sequenced sample: CD8+ T cells sorted from blood. In DNA form, the CDR3 reads TGTGCCAGCAGCTTGTATGGGGGGTCAAGCACAGATACGCAGTATTTT. Its protein product is CASSLYGGSSTDTQYF.